The next 23 T cell receptor beta chains were all read from a single sample in a study of tumor and adjacent non-tumor tissue in lung cancer. TCRbeta libraries were built with three rounds of nested PCR, modified from ARM-PCR. Each CDR3 protein gets one entry after TCRdb re-called the multiplex PCR reads with MiXCR. The table shows 60,000 to 95,000 distinct CDR3 sequences, with around 74% occurring only once. This sample's RNA came from whole unsorted tissue. What was sequenced was lung tumor tissue. Receptors originate from a woman between 50 and 59 years old with non-small cell lung cancer.

Turning to this clonotype: Because the CDR3 is missing its conserved closing phenylalanine or tryptophan, this is likely a read error. The V gene is TRBV4-1, the J gene TRBJ2-2, with 15 bases identical to TRBD2. There are 21 residues in the CDR3. The germline gives CDR1 MGHRA, CDR2 YSYEKL. The chain's CDR3 is CASSQYEGLAGGPANTRELFS. CDR3 sequence (DNA): TGCGCCAGCAGCCAGTACGAAGGACTAGCGGGAGGGCCCGCGAACACCAGGGAGCTGTTTTCT.

A note on this clonotype: The conserved closing phenylalanine or tryptophan is absent in this CDR3, likely reflecting a read error. The rearrangement links TRBV11-2 to TRBJ2-2, with D hard to call. This CDR3 comprises 13 residues. Germline V gives CDR1 SGHAT, CDR2 FQNNGV. The CDR3 DNA is TGTGCCAACAGCTTCAAGAACACCGGGGAGCTGTTTTGT. Translating it yields CANSFKNTGELFC.

Worth noting for this clonotype: The CDR3 does not close with the conserved phenylalanine or tryptophan, likely indicating a read error. The V gene is TRBV9, the J gene TRBJ2-6; the D gene is possibly TRBD1 (6 bases). CDR3 length: 17 amino acids. Trimming pared 2 bases from V and 1 base from J, leaving 13 bases between. CDR1 is SGDLS and CDR2 is YYNGEE in the germline V gene. CDR3 sequence (DNA): TGTGCCAGCAGCGTCTCACGCCAGGGGTCTGGGGCCAACGTCCTGACTCTC. Amino acid sequence: CASSVSRQGSGANVLTL.

As to this clonotype: This may arise from a read error, as a much more abundant clone is one base away. This CDR3 fails to terminate in the conserved phenylalanine or tryptophan, so it likely reflects a read error. The chain is built from TRBV6-2 or TRBV6-3 and TRBJ2-7; no reliable D call. Germline values: CDR1 MNHEY, CDR2 SVGEGT. V shed 5 bases and J shed 4 bases, with 9 bases lying between them. This CDR3 is built from 12 residues. The DNA for the CDR3 is TGTGCCAGCAGTAAGGGAACTTACGAGCAGTACTAC. It codes for CASSKGTYEQYY.

As regards this clonotype: Here the CDR3 omits its conserved ending phenylalanine or tryptophan, so a read error is the likely source. The rearrangement joins TRBV12-3 or TRBV12-4 to TRBJ1-4; the D gene is possibly TRBD1 (5 bases). The CDR3 is 14 amino acids. Trimming left V 6 bases short and J 8 bases short, with 16 bases between. The CDR3 loop reads CASSPDSPLEKLFS. The CDR3 DNA sequence: TGTGCCAGCAGCCCCGACAGTCCCTTGGAAAAACTGTTTTCC.

V gene TRBV11-2 combines with J gene TRBJ2-1; 9 nucleotides agree with TRBD2. Germline assignment: CDR1 SGHAT and CDR2 FQNNGV. The CDR3 consists of 20 residues. V trimming: 11 bases; J trimming: 2 bases; junction bases outside the gene matches: 25. The DNA of the CDR3 is TGTGCCTGCACCTTGTTCCTGTCTCTAGCGGGATTAAGAACCTACAATGAGCAGTTCTTC. Encoded protein: CACTLFLSLAGLRTYNEQFF.

About this clonotype: In this CDR3 the conserved last residue, phenylalanine or tryptophan, is missing, so a read error is likely. The rearrangement links TRBV29-1 to TRBJ2-3; D perhaps matches TRBD1 (6 bases). The germline V gene encodes CDR1 SQVTM and CDR2 ANQGSEA. This CDR3 contains 15 residues. DNA for the CDR3: TGCAATGGGGACATGACCCCTGGACCTACAGATACGCAGTATCTT. This gives the protein CNGDMTPGPTDTQYL.

Remarks on this clonotype: This may be a read error, as it is one base from a much larger clone. The chain uses TRBV7-8 and TRBJ2-5, with D unresolved. CDR1 and CDR2 from the germline V gene are SGHVS and FQNEAQ. Trimming shortened V by 5 bases and J by 9 bases, and 7 bases separated the two germline ends. This CDR3 spans 10 amino acids. The CDR3 loop reads CASSRTPQYF. CDR3 DNA: TGTGCCAGCAGCCGAACTCCCCAGTACTTC. Full variable domain (missing parts from reference TRBV7-8 and TRBJ2-5): GAGVSQSPRYKVAKRGQDVALRCDPISGHVSLFWYQQALGQGPEFLTYFQNEAQLDKSGLPSDRFFAERPEGSVSTLKIQRTQQEDSAVYLCASSRTPQYFGPGTRLLVL.

In this sample, this clonotype turned up many times. The chain joins TRBV5-6 to TRBJ2-6; 7 bases match TRBD1. Germline-derived CDR1 and CDR2 are SGHDT and YYEEEE. Trimming cost V 1 base and J 0 bases; bases outside gene matches: 4. The CDR3 is made up of 17 amino acids. The CDR3 DNA is TGTGCCAGCAGCTTGTGGACAGGCCACTCTGGGGCCAACGTCCTGACTTTC. Its translation is CASSLWTGHSGANVLTF. Together with reference TRBV5-6 and TRBJ2-6, the CDR3 gives the full variable domain: DAGVTQSPTHLIKTRGQQVTLRCSPKSGHDTVSWYQQALGQGPQFIFQYYEEEERQRGNFPDRFSGHQFPNYSSELNVNALLLGDSALYLCASSLWTGHSGANVLTFGAGSRLTVL.

In the case of this clonotype: A read error is possible here, since a much larger clone lies one base away. J is TRBJ2-2 and V is TRBV6-4; no clear D. CDR3 length equals 14 residues. Per germline, CDR1 MRHNA and CDR2 SNTAGT. CDR3 residues: CASIDSLETGELFF. The CDR3 DNA is TGTGCCAGCATTGACTCTCTAGAAACCGGGGAGCTGTTTTTT.

For this clonotype: This may be a read error: a much more frequent sequence differs by one nucleotide. V is TRBV7-2 and J is TRBJ1-5; D is undetermined. CDR3 length: 15 residues. CDR1 SGHTA and CDR2 FQGNSA come from the germline V gene. This CDR3 is CGSSLSPGSNQPQHF. CDR3 bases: TGTGGCAGCAGCTTATCCCCCGGGAGCAATCAGCCCCAGCATTTT.

This chain joins TRBV6-2 or TRBV6-3 and TRBJ1-5; 7 bases line up with TRBD1. Germline V gene lookup returns CDR1 MNHEY and CDR2 SVGEGT. This CDR3 has 13 amino acids. The CDR3 reads CTNTTRGGWAQHF. The CDR3 DNA reads as TGTACCAACACCACCCGAGGGGGCTGGGCCCAGCATTTT.

V and J are TRBV6-6 and TRBJ1-3, with no clear D. Germline CDR1 MNHNY, CDR2 SVGAGI (reference sequence). Between the trimmed V and J ends, which lost 9 bases and 1 base, there was a span of 13 bases. The CDR3 spans 14 residues. CDR3 region: CASSQGISGNTIYF. DNA of the CDR3: TGTGCCAGTAGTCAAGGGATTTCTGGAAACACCATATATTTT.

This clonotype was recorded once. At one end the junction does not follow the germline gene, possibly because of a read error. The V and J genes are TRBV7-8 and TRBJ2-1, with D perhaps TRBD2 (7 bases). CDR3 length equals 17 residues. The germline CDR1 and CDR2 sequences are SGHVS and FQNEAQ. The CDR3 bases are TGTGCCAACCGCCCCGGACTAGGGGGATACCGGGTCGATGAGAAGTTCTTC. Its protein is CANRPGLGGYRVDEKFF.

Of note for this clonotype: Relative to the germline gene, one junction end is altered; a read error may explain this. The rearrangement joins TRBV28 to TRBJ2-2; a possible D gene is TRBD2 (6 bases). Germline CDR1 is MDHEN and CDR2 is SYDVKM. This CDR3 is built from 14 residues. CDR3 in amino acids: CVSSPTRAAGELFF. CDR3 DNA: TGTGTCAGCAGTCCGACTAGGGCGGCCGGGGAGCTGTTTTTC.

With respect to this clonotype: As the CDR3 is not closed by the conserved phenylalanine or tryptophan, this likely results from a read error. V and J are TRBV7-8 and TRBJ1-5; D gene uncertain. Germline V CDR1 and CDR2: SGHVS, FQNEAQ. The CDR3 has 16 amino acids. The CDR3 coding sequence is TGTGCCAGCAGCTTAGTCAGGAGCAATAGCAATCAACCCCAGCATTCT. This codes for CASSLVRSNSNQPQHS.

Notes on this clonotype: Its ends do not fully match the called genes, so a read error is possible. This rearrangement joins TRBV19 to TRBJ2-7; no definite D call. This CDR3 comprises 14 residues. CDR1 and CDR2 (germline): LNHDA, SQIVND (reference sequence). CDR3 protein: CASRGGQNSYEQYF. The CDR3 bases are TGTGCCAGTAGAGGCGGCCAGAACTCCTACGAGCAATACTTC.

This clonotype was detected once. No conserved phenylalanine or tryptophan ends this CDR3, so it is likely a read error. The chain has TRBV2 and TRBJ2-7; possibly TRBD2 for D (6 bases). Trimming removed 2 bases at V and 1 base at J, with 21 bases between. Germline CDR1 reads SNHLY; CDR2 reads FYNNEI. There are 18 residues in the CDR3. CDR3 protein: CASSELGRFGSPSYEQYL. CDR3 DNA: TGTGCCAGCAGTGAACTGGGCAGATTCGGGAGTCCTTCCTACGAGCAGTACTTA.

The rearrangement links TRBV20-1 to TRBJ2-1; 10 bases are shared with TRBD2. The germline CDR1 and CDR2 sequences are DFQATT and SNEGSKA (reference sequence). The CDR3 extends over 14 amino acids. With 5 bases clipped from V and 3 bases from J, the junction kept 4 bases outside the gene matches. The CDR3 protein is CSAPGLADYNEQFF. CDR3 in DNA: TGCAGTGCTCCTGGACTAGCGGACTACAATGAGCAGTTCTTC.

The V gene is TRBV4-2, the J gene TRBJ2-7, with D possibly matching TRBD2 (5 bases). V lost 0 bases and J 5 bases, leaving 17 bases between the germline ends. The CDR3 extends over 16 amino acids. Germline-derived CDR1 and CDR2 are LGHNA and YNFKEQ. The CDR3 nucleotides read TGTGCCAGCAGCCAAGATCTGTGGGAGACCCCTCACGAGCAGTACTTC. Amino acid sequence: CASSQDLWETPHEQYF.

Details on this clonotype: At one end the junction does not follow the germline gene, possibly because of a read error. The chain is built from TRBV6-4 and TRBJ2-3, with D possibly matching TRBD1 (6 bases). The CDR3 sequence is 14 residues long. Germline V gene sequence: CDR1 MRHNA, CDR2 SNTAGT. CDR3: CASRGTGHTDTQYF. The CDR3 DNA follows: TGTGCCAGCAGGGGAACGGGACACACAGATACCCAGTATTTT.

To note about this clonotype: One end of the junction does not line up with germline, which may come from a read error. The J gene is TRBJ2-7, the V gene TRBV20-1, with D possibly TRBD2 on 6 matching bases. This CDR3 comprises 13 residues. CDR1 DFQATT and CDR2 SNEGSKA come from the germline V gene (reference sequence). Here the CDR3 DNA reads TGCTGTGCTAGATTTCGGGAGCCCAACGAGCAGTACTTC. Protein sequence: CCARFREPNEQYF.

This clonotype was found many times. The chain joins TRBV28 to TRBJ1-1, with D unresolved. Germline loops: CDR1 MDHEN, CDR2 SYDVKM. Trimming shortened V by 6 bases and J by 8 bases, and 10 bases separated the two germline ends. The CDR3 extends over 11 amino acids. Written as DNA, the CDR3 is TGTGCCAGCAGCCGGTACCGCGAAGCTTTCTTT. This translates into CASSRYREAFF.